These 25 T cell receptor beta chains originate from one sample sequenced in a study of blood T cells in healthy people across ages. A J-beta primer mix and a sample-barcoded 5' primer were used in a second PCR of about 7 to 12 cycles. TCRdb passed the 5' RACE reads through MiXCR, listing each CDR3 protein once. This sample has more than 750,000 distinct CDR3 sequences, with approximately 32% found just once. The sample was also linked to a second study, of T cells of mothers and their children.

The sequenced sample was blood. Source of these receptors: a woman in her thirties or forties in good health.

This clonotype has more than one count but fewer than ten. V usage is TRBV6-2 or TRBV6-3 and J usage is TRBJ2-3; D is uncertain. The germline V and J ends were trimmed by 5 bases and 2 bases, with 14 bases remaining between them. This CDR3 region has 15 residues. From germline, CDR1 is MNHEY and CDR2 SVGEGT. The CDR3 region has the DNA TGTGCCAGCAGTCTCCGCGACCCTACCACAGATACGCAGTATTTT. The encoded protein is CASSLRDPTTDTQYF.

This clonotype was detected many times. V gene TRBV9 combines with J gene TRBJ2-5, with 12 bases that match TRBD2. Per the germline V gene, CDR1 is SGDLS and CDR2 is YYNGEE. The CDR3 sequence is 17 residues long. V lost 1 base to trimming and J lost 2 bases; unmatched junction nucleotides: 6. The CDR3 DNA is TGTGCCAGCAGCGTAACCCCGCTAGCGGGGGGGCAAGAGACCCAGTACTTC. The encoded protein is CASSVTPLAGGQETQYF.

This clonotype occurred a few times. This chain links TRBV19 with TRBJ2-7, with a weak D call TRBD1 (5 bases). V lost 6 bases and J lost 0, with 12 bases in between. CDR1 is LNHDA, CDR2 SQIVND, per germline (reference sequence). CDR3 length: 14 residues. The CDR3 DNA reads TGTGCCAGTAGGAGACAGTCGGACTCCTACGAGCAGTACTTC. It encodes CASRRQSDSYEQYF.

The chain has TRBV6-5 and TRBJ2-5, with a possible D match to TRBD2 (6 bases). Trimming shortened V by 2 bases and J by 3 bases, and 7 bases separated the two germline ends. The CDR3 runs 13 residues. CDR1 is MNHEY and CDR2 is SVGAGI in the germline V gene. CDR3 nucleotides: TGTGCCAGCAGTTACGGCGGGGAAGAGACCCAGTACTTC. As protein: CASSYGGEETQYF.

The sample holds a few counts of this clonotype. This sequence joins TRBV5-1 and TRBJ1-2; TRBD1 matches 9 bases. Trimming cost V 4 bases and J 8 bases; bases outside gene matches: 9. CDR3 length equals 14 residues. Germline loops: CDR1 SGHRS, CDR2 YFSETQ. CDR3 DNA: TGCGCCAGCAGCCGATGGACAGGGGCCGAGGGCTACACCTTC. This codes for CASSRWTGAEGYTF.

A remark on this clonotype: This may stem from a read error, because a much larger clone lies one nucleotide away. This rearrangement joins TRBV29-1 to TRBJ2-5, with TRBD1 as a possible D gene (6 bases). V was pared by 5 bases and J by 7 bases, with 14 bases between. The germline V gene encodes CDR1 SQVTM and CDR2 ANQGSEA. The CDR3 extends over 12 amino acids. This CDR3 reads CSVFDRPGTQYF. Written as DNA, the CDR3 is TGCAGCGTTTTCGACAGGCCAGGGACCCAGTACTTC.

The V call is TRBV20-1, the J call TRBJ2-5; D may be TRBD1 (7 bases). The J call could be wrong; TRBJ2-7 is a better fit for the DNA end. Germline CDR1 reads DFQATT; CDR2 reads SNEGSKA (reference sequence). The CDR3 runs 13 residues. CDR3: CSALQGTLYEQYF. The CDR3 bases are TGCAGTGCGTTACAGGGGACTCTGTACGAGCAGTACTTC.

The chain combines TRBV7-9 with TRBJ1-4, with a weak D call TRBD1 (5 bases). The V end lost 7 bases, the J end lost 8 bases, and 14 bases lay between the germline ends. The CDR3 is 13 amino acids. Germline V CDR1 and CDR2: SEHNR, FQNEAQ (reference sequence). CDR3: CASTWDGREKLFF. In DNA form, the CDR3 reads TGTGCCAGCACCTGGGACGGGAGAGAAAAACTGTTTTTT.

The sample holds many counts of this clonotype. V and J are TRBV5-5 and TRBJ2-1; 10 bases are a match to TRBD2. Per germline, CDR1 SGHKS and CDR2 YYEKEE (reference sequence). This CDR3 comprises 14 residues. V trimming: 4 bases; J trimming: 8 bases; junction bases outside the gene matches: 6. The CDR3 DNA reads as TGTGCCAGCAGCCCGCGACTAGCGGGTTATGAGCAGTTCTTC. It specifies CASSPRLAGYEQFF.

This clonotype was picked up one time. The chain has TRBV7-3 and TRBJ1-2, with D unclear. This CDR3 spans 13 amino acids. Germline lookup yields CDR1 SGHTA and CDR2 FQGTGA. V lost 2 bases and J 3 bases, leaving 7 bases between the germline ends. CDR3 loop: CASSLRFHYGYTF. CDR3 coding DNA: TGTGCCAGCAGCTTACGCTTTCACTATGGCTACACCTTC.

This clonotype was detected only a few times. The chain recombines TRBV7-6 with TRBJ2-7; possibly TRBD1 or TRBD2 for D (5 bases each). The ends were cut back, 3 bases at V and 2 bases at J, with 11 bases in the middle. The CDR3 loop spans 14 amino acids. CDR1 and CDR2 from the germline V gene are SGHVS and FNYEAQ. The CDR3 coding sequence is TGTGCCAGCAGCTTGGGGGAAATACCCTACGAGCAGTACTTC. This sequence encodes CASSLGEIPYEQYF.

The J gene is TRBJ2-5, the V gene TRBV7-9; weak D call: TRBD1 (6 bases). CDR1 and CDR2 from the germline V gene are SEHNR and FQNEAQ (reference sequence). This CDR3 comprises 13 residues. Trimming cost V 6 bases and J 3 bases, with 11 bases left between them. In nucleotides, the CDR3 is TGTGCCAGCAGTAGACAGGAGAAAGAGACCCAGTACTTC. This sequence encodes CASSRQEKETQYF.

Worth noting for this clonotype: A clone one base away is much larger, so this may be a read error. The DNA is left out, because the CDR3 cannot be placed on it with certainty; the CDR3 is given as TCRdb lists it. V is TRBV12-3 or TRBV12-4 and J is TRBJ2-4; the tabulated D call, TRBD2, remains unverified against the DNA. The CDR3 is 15 amino acids long, termini counted. The CDR3 loop reads CASSFLAVRDYERYF.

This clonotype has a count of ten or more. The CDR3 nucleotides are TGTGCCAGCAGCTTGGGTGGACCGTCCTCTGGCTACACCTTC. This gives the protein CASSLGGPSSGYTF. The chain has TRBV5-5 and TRBJ1-2; D call uncertain. Germline V CDR1 and CDR2: SGHKS, YYEKEE (reference sequence). This CDR3 contains 14 residues. V was pared by 0 bases and J by 7 bases, with 13 bases between.

This clonotype was seen a handful of times. This rearrangement joins TRBV20-1 to TRBJ1-2; tentatively, D is TRBD1 (6 bases). Per germline, CDR1 DFQATT and CDR2 SNEGSKA (reference sequence). This CDR3 is 14 amino acids long. V shed 3 bases and J shed 6 bases, with 17 bases lying between them. As DNA, the CDR3 is TGCAGTGCTAGCGGGACGACAGGACGGGATGGCTACACCTTC. Its translation is CSASGTTGRDGYTF.

Concerning this clonotype itself: The conserved closing phenylalanine or tryptophan is absent in this CDR3, likely reflecting a read error. V and J are TRBV29-1 and TRBJ2-3; 8 nucleotides line up with TRBD2. The CDR3 length is 15 residues. Germline V gene lookup returns CDR1 SQVTM and CDR2 ANQGSEA. After removal of 6 bases from V and 0 bases from J, the junction contained 8 bases not matched to a gene. CDR3 sequence reads: CSVGSRGGSTDTQYC. In nucleotides, the CDR3 is TGCAGCGTGGGGTCGCGCGGGGGGAGCACAGATACGCAGTATTGT.

The chain is built from TRBV4-1 and TRBJ2-3; 8 nucleotides match TRBD2. The CDR3 length is 16 residues. The germline V gene has CDR1 MGHRA and CDR2 YSYEKL. The junction had 4 bases not matched to a gene; V was cut back by 1 base and J by 1 base. CDR3 bases: TGCGCCAGCAGCCAAGGTTCGCGGGGGGGCACAGATACGCAGTATTTT. This sequence encodes CASSQGSRGGTDTQYF.

This clonotype occurred a few times. The chain has TRBV28 and TRBJ1-1; D unresolved. Per the germline V gene, CDR1 is MDHEN and CDR2 is SYDVKM. Deletions cut 6 bases from V and 6 bases from J, with 11 bases between. This CDR3 spans 12 amino acids. The CDR3 spells CASSLIRAEAFF. The CDR3, as DNA: TGTGCCAGCAGCTTGATAAGGGCTGAAGCTTTCTTT.

This chain joins TRBV7-9 and TRBJ1-1; 7 bases match TRBD1. Per the germline V gene, CDR1 is SEHNR and CDR2 is FQNEAQ (reference sequence). The CDR3 loop spans 13 amino acids. V gave up 6 bases and J gave up 4 bases; unmatched junction bases: 5. For the CDR3, the DNA is TGTGCCAGCAGGGGACAGACGATCACTGAAGCTTTCTTT. It specifies CASRGQTITEAFF.

The chain has TRBV6-5 and TRBJ2-3; 11 bases agree with TRBD2. Unmatched junction bases numbered 12, after V lost 7 bases and J lost 6 bases. The germline gives CDR1 MNHEY, CDR2 SVGAGI. The CDR3 extends over 16 amino acids. The DNA of the CDR3 is TGTGCCAGCACCGAACTAGCGGGGGCCAACCAGGATACGCAGTATTTT. This gives the protein CASTELAGANQDTQYF.

J is TRBJ2-5 and V is TRBV28; perhaps TRBD1 as D (5 bases). The CDR3 runs to 10 residues. V lost 5 bases to trimming and J lost 11 bases, with 9 bases between them. Germline V gene lookup returns CDR1 MDHEN and CDR2 SYDVKM. CDR3 region: CASSTTEQYF. CDR3 sequence (DNA): TGTGCCAGCAGTACGACAGAGCAGTACTTC. Full variable domain (remainder filled in from reference TRBV28 and TRBJ2-5): DVKVTQSSRYLVKRTGEKVFLECVQDMDHENMFWYRQDPGLGLRLIYFSYDVKMKEKGDIPEGYSVSREKKERFSLILESASTNQTSMYLCASSTTEQYFGPGTRLLVL.

This chain links TRBV6-5 with TRBJ2-4; D may match TRBD1 or TRBD2 (5 bases each). This CDR3 has 15 residues. Trimming cost V 7 bases and J 0 bases, with 13 bases left between them. CDR1 and CDR2 from the germline V gene are MNHEY and SVGAGI. CDR3: CASTGRGRAKNIQYF. As DNA, the CDR3 is TGTGCCAGCACGGGAAGGGGACGAGCCAAAAACATTCAGTACTTC.

This clonotype has only a few counts. The rearrangement joins TRBV5-1 to TRBJ1-2; D not certain. V was shortened by 0 bases and J by 2 bases, with 8 bases between the two germline ends. Per germline, CDR1 SGHRS and CDR2 YFSETQ. The CDR3 is 14 residues long. Here the CDR3 DNA reads TGCGCCAGCAGCTTGGCCGCACAGAACTATGGCTACACCTTC. This codes for CASSLAAQNYGYTF.

The CDR3 reads CASYPSGQNLGYTF. The CDR3 nucleotides read TGTGCCAGCTACCCCTCCGGGCAGAACCTTGGCTACACCTTC. The V gene is TRBV28, the J gene TRBJ1-2; no definite D call. This CDR3 comprises 14 residues. V shed 8 bases and J shed 7 bases, with 20 bases lying between them. Germline values: CDR1 MDHEN, CDR2 SYDVKM.

This chain uses TRBV5-1 with TRBJ2-1; D gene ambiguous. This CDR3 region has 15 residues. Looked up from germline, CDR1 is SGHRS and CDR2 is YFSETQ. Trimming took off 4 bases at V and 1 base at J, with 12 bases between the two ends. The chain's CDR3 is CASSHDWSSYNEQFF. The CDR3 region has the DNA TGCGCCAGCAGCCATGACTGGTCTTCCTACAATGAGCAGTTCTTC.